Listed here are 10 T cell receptor beta chains from one sample, sequenced in a study of cytomegalovirus exposure and HLA in healthy donors. Use of 60 Vbeta and 13 Jbeta primers characterized the PCR. Assay: immunoSEQ multiplex PCR; the TCRdb copy retains only in-frame clones and omits some. The sample records about 170,000 clones, around 76% being singletons. The sequenced sample consisted of PBMCs. The receptors derive from a woman under 40 in good health and CMV-seropositive.

V usage is TRBV2 and J usage is TRBJ2-3; 7 bases are a match to TRBD1. Germline lookup yields CDR1 SNHLY and CDR2 FYNNEI. V lost 1 base and J lost 0; bases outside the gene matches: 10. The CDR3 extends over 18 amino acids. The CDR3 loop reads CASSEVSFGTASTDTQYF. Here the CDR3 DNA reads TGTGCCAGCAGTGAAGTCAGTTTCGGGACAGCTAGCACAGATACGCAGTATTTT.

This chain uses TRBV7-9 with TRBJ2-1; the D gene is possibly TRBD2 (6 bases). The CDR3 spans 15 residues. V was cut by 6 bases and J by 6 bases, with 18 bases left in between. Germline V lookup: CDR1 SEHNR, CDR2 FQNEAQ (reference sequence). The CDR3 coding sequence is TGTGCCAGCAGTCGACGAACTCAGGGAGGCAATGAGCAGTTCTTC. Its translation is CASSRRTQGGNEQFF.

This clone was seen a few times. The chain carries TRBV14 and TRBJ2-4; TRBD2 matches 11 bases. Trimming removed 1 base from V and 0 bases from J; junction bases left unmatched: 5. The CDR3 totals 18 residues. CDR1 SGHDN and CDR2 FVKESK come from the germline V gene. CDR3 DNA: TGTGCCAGCAGCCAAGTTAGCGGGGGGGCCTCAGCCAAAAACATTCAGTACTTC. Translating gives CASSQVSGGASAKNIQYF.

This rearrangement joins TRBV20-1 to TRBJ1-2; D is ambiguous. The V gene's germline CDR1 is DFQATT and CDR2 SNEGSKA (reference sequence). There are 11 residues in the CDR3. V was shortened by 6 bases and J by 4 bases, with 9 bases between the two germline ends. In nucleotides, the CDR3 is TGCAGTGCACGGAGTTTCTATGGCTACACCTTC. It yields the protein CSARSFYGYTF.

The V gene is TRBV9, the J gene TRBJ2-3; TRBD2 aligns across 12 bases. The CDR3 is 19 residues long. Per germline, CDR1 SGDLS and CDR2 YYNGEE. V trimming: 4 bases; J trimming: 4 bases; junction bases outside the gene matches: 16. CDR3 region: CASSPTSSGRAGIPDTQYF. The CDR3 nucleotides read TGTGCCAGCAGCCCGACCTCTAGCGGGAGGGCCGGTATCCCAGATACGCAGTATTTT.

The V and J genes are TRBV4-3 and TRBJ1-3, with 8 nucleotides matching TRBD1. Germline V gene sequence: CDR1 LGHNA, CDR2 YSLEER. CDR3 length: 16 residues. V was clipped by 0 bases and J by 8 bases; unmatched bases: 9. The CDR3 region is CASSQDLSQGADTIYF. CDR3 DNA: TGCGCCAGCAGCCAAGATCTGAGTCAGGGGGCGGACACCATATATTTT.

The chain combines TRBV6-1 with TRBJ1-2, with TRBD1 matching over 8 bases. V lost 0 bases to trimming and J lost 3 bases; unmatched junction nucleotides: 9. The CDR3 runs to 17 residues. Germline CDR1 and CDR2: MNHNS and SASEGT. The CDR3: CASSEASRQGRDYGYTF. CDR3 bases: TGTGCCAGCAGTGAAGCCTCACGACAGGGGCGGGACTATGGCTACACCTTC.

The rearrangement links TRBV27 to TRBJ1-1; D unclear. V lost 2 bases to trimming and J lost 3 bases, with 13 bases between them. This CDR3 is 15 amino acids long. Germline V CDR1 and CDR2: MNHEY, SMNVEV (reference sequence). CDR3 sequence: CASSLRSFRDTEAFF. The CDR3 DNA follows: TGTGCCAGCAGTTTAAGAAGTTTTCGGGACACTGAAGCTTTCTTT.

V is TRBV7-9 and J is TRBJ1-2; 10 bases are a match to TRBD1. J gave up 2 bases and V 6 bases, and 12 bases lay outside the gene matches. Germline CDR1 is SEHNR and CDR2 is FQNEAQ (reference sequence). The CDR3 runs 17 residues. The CDR3 loop reads CASSSLSGQGRNYGYTF. In nucleotides, the CDR3 is TGTGCCAGCAGTTCTCTTTCGGGACAGGGGCGAAACTATGGCTACACCTTC. The complete variable domain, with remaining parts taken from reference TRBV7-9 and TRBJ1-2, reads DTGVSQNPRHKITKRGQNVTFRCDPISEHNRLYWYRQTLGQGPEFLTYFQNEAQLEKSRLLSDRFSAERPKGSFSTLEIQRTEQGDSAMYLCASSSLSGQGRNYGYTFGSGTRLTVV.

This clone has just one count. This chain joins TRBV4-3 and TRBJ2-3, with D perhaps TRBD2 (7 bases). V lost 4 bases and J 0 bases, leaving 17 bases between the germline ends. Germline-derived CDR1 and CDR2 are LGHNA and YSLEER. This CDR3 contains 17 residues. CDR3 nucleotides: TGCGCCAGCAGCCGACTGGTAGGGGGGGCCAGCACAGATACGCAGTATTTT. Translation gives CASSRLVGGASTDTQYF.